Following are 2 T cell receptor beta chains from one sample sequenced in a study of blood T cell repertoires in COVID-19. The method was immunoSEQ multiplex PCR; TCRdb's version includes in-frame clones alone and lacks a portion of them. The sample yields some 240,000 clones, about 88% seen once. The sample comprised PBMCs or T cells enriched from blood (not recorded which). The receptors were sampled from a woman in her 50s who had been exposed to COVID-19.

This chain connects TRBV3-1 (or the pseudogene TRBV3-2) to TRBJ2-2; D perhaps matches TRBD1 (5 bases). Between the trimmed V and J ends, which lost 8 bases and 0 bases, there was a span of 10 bases. The germline V gene has CDR1 LGHDT and CDR2 YNNKEL (reference sequence). The CDR3 extends over 14 amino acids. For the CDR3, the DNA is TGTGCCAGCCAGGGAACCCCGAACACCGGGGAGCTGTTTTTT. It codes for CASQGTPNTGELFF.

This clone was recorded a few times. This rearrangement joins TRBV27 to TRBJ1-6; D uncertain. The CDR3 runs to 14 residues. Looked up from germline, CDR1 is MNHEY and CDR2 is SMNVEV (reference sequence). V lost 5 bases to trimming and J lost 2 bases, with 7 bases between them. In nucleotides, the CDR3 is TGTGCCAGCAGTGGGCTTACCTATAATTCACCCCTCCACTTT. Amino acid sequence: CASSGLTYNSPLHF.